The entry below gives a single TCR beta chain sequence along with its context. No antigen is known for it. V shed 0 bases, J shed 2 bases, and the junction held 16 bases outside the gene matches. The CDR3 runs to 19 residues. Germline lookup yields CDR1 SQVTM and CDR2 ANQGSEA. These data belong to a study of identical twins. TCRdb reanalysed the 5' RACE reads using MiXCR and keeps one entry per CDR3 protein. Of more than 1.5 million distinct CDR3 sequences in the sample, under 35% are singletons; the top ten hold about 0.3%. Study-level results: Models underpredicted monozygotic twin sharing of out-of-frame TCR alpha.

This sequence was found in a newborn girl in good health. The sequenced material came from cord blood. This rearrangement joins TRBV29-1 to TRBJ2-5; 9 bases line up with TRBD2. The CDR3 DNA follows: TGCAGCGTTGAAGACCTAAGAGGCGGGGGGGCCGAGGGGCAAGAGACCCAGTACTTC. Protein: CSVEDLRGGGAEGQETQYF.